This record concerns one T cell receptor (beta chain) sequence. Here immunoSEQ multiplex PCR was the method, and the copy in TCRdb shows in-frame clones only, minus some. This sample yields 150,000 to 200,000 clones, of which approximately 91% are seen a single time; roughly 0.77% belongs to the top ten. This entry is derived from a study of blood T cell repertoires in COVID-19. V was trimmed by 6 bases and J by 0 bases, leaving 12 bases between them. Per the germline V gene, CDR1 is MDHEN and CDR2 is SYDVKM. The CDR3 length is 16 residues. Sequenced sample: PBMCs or T cells enriched from blood (not recorded which). The chain recombines TRBV28 with TRBJ2-6; D gene uncertain. The source of this sequence is a young woman who had recovered from COVID-19. The CDR3 is CASSPPSSSGANVLTF. CDR3 sequence (DNA): TGTGCCAGCAGCCCCCCGTCGAGCTCTGGGGCCAACGTCCTGACTTTC. The whole variable domain, filled in from reference TRBV28 and TRBJ2-6, reads DVKVTQSSRYLVKRTGEKVFLECVQDMDHENMFWYRQDPGLGLRLIYFSYDVKMKEKGDIPEGYSVSREKKERFSLILESASTNQTSMYLCASSPPSSSGANVLTFGAGSRLTVL.